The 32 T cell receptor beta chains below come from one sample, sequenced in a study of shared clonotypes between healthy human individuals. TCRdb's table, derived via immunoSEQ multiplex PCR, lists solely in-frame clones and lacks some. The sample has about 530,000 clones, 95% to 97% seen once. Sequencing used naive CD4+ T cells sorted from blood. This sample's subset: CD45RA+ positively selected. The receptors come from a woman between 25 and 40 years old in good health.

CDR3 in DNA: TGTGCCAGCAGTTCGAGACAGGGGGCCGTTTACGAGCAGTACTTC. Residues: CASSSRQGAVYEQYF. V usage is TRBV27 and J usage is TRBJ2-7; 10 nucleotides agree with TRBD1. The germline V gene encodes CDR1 MNHEY and CDR2 SMNVEV (reference sequence). J lost 4 bases, V lost 4 bases, and 7 bases had no gene match. There are 15 residues in the CDR3.

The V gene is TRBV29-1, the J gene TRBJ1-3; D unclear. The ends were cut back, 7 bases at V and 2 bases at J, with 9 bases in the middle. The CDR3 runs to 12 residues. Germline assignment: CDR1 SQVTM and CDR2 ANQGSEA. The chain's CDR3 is CSAGSTGNTIYF. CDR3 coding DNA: TGCAGCGCCGGCAGTACTGGAAACACCATATATTTT. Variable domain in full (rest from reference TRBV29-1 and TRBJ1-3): SAVISQKPSRDICQRGTSLTIQCQVDSQVTMMFWYRQQPGQSLTLIATANQGSEATYESGFVIDKFPISRPNLTFSTLTVSNMSPEDSSIYLCSAGSTGNTIYFGEGSWLTVV.

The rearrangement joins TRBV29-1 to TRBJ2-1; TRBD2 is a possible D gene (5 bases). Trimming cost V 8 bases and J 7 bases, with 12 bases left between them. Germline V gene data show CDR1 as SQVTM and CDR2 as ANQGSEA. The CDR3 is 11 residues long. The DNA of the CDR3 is TGCAGCCCGGGGTCTATTAATGAGCAGTTCTTC. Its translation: CSPGSINEQFF.

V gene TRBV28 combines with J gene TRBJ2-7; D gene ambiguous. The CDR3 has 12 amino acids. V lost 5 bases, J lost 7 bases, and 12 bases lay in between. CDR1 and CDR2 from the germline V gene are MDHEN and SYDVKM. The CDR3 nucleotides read TGTGCCAGCAGTCTACAATCCCGGGAGCAGTACTTC. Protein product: CASSLQSREQYF.

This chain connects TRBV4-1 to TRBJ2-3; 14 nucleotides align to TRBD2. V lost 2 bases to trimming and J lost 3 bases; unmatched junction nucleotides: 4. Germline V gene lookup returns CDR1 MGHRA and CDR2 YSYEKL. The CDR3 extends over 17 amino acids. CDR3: CASSQLGLAGGTDTQYF. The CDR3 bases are TGCGCCAGCAGCCAACTCGGACTAGCGGGAGGAACAGATACGCAGTATTTT.

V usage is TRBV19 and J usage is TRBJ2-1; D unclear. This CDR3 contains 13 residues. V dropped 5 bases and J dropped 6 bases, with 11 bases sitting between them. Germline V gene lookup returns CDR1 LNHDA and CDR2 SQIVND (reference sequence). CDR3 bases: TGTGCCAGTAGTTCGATTGGCCCCAATGAGCAGTTCTTC. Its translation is CASSSIGPNEQFF.

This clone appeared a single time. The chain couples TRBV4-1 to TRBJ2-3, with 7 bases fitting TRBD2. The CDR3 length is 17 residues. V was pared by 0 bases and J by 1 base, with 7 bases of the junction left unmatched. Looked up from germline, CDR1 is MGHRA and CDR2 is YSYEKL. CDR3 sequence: CASSQDPAGVGTDTQYF. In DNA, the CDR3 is TGCGCCAGCAGCCAAGATCCTGCGGGAGTGGGCACAGATACGCAGTATTTT.

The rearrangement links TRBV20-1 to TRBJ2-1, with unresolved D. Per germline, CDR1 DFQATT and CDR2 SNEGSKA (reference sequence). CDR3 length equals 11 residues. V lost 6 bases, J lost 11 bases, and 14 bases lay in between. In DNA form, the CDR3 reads TGCAGTGCCAGCCGGGTCCCAAAGCAGTTCTTC. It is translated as CSASRVPKQFF.

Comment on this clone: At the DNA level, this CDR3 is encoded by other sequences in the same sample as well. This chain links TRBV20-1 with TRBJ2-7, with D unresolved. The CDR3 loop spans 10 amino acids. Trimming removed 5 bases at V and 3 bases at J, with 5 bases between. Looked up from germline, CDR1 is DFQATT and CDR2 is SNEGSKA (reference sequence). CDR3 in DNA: TGCAGTGCTTCGAACTACGAGCAGTACTTC. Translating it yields CSASNYEQYF.

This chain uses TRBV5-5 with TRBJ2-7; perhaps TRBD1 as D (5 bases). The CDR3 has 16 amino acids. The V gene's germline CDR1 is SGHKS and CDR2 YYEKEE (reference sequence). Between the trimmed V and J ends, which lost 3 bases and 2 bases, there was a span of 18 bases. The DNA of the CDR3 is TGTGCCAGCAGCTCCCGTTTTTTAGGGGCTACCTACGAGCAGTACTTC. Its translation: CASSSRFLGATYEQYF.

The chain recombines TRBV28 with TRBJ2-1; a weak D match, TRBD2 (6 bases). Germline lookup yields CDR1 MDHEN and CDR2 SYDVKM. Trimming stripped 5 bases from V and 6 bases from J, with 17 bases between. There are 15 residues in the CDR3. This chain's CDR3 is CASSAPGTFGNEQFF. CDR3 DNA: TGTGCCAGCAGTGCACCCGGGACTTTCGGCAATGAGCAGTTCTTC.

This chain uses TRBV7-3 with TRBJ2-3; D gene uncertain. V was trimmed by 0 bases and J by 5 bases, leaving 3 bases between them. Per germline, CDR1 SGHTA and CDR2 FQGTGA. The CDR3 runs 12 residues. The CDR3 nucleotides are TGTGCCAGCAGCTTAACGGGAGATACGCAGTATTTT. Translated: CASSLTGDTQYF.

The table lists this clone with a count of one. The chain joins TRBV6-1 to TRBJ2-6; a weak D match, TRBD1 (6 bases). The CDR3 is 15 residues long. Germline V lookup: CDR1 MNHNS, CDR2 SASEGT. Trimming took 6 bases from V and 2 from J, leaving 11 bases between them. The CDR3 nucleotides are TGTGCCAGCAGAGAACAGGGAGCTGGGGCCAACGTCCTGACTTTC. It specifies CASREQGAGANVLTF.

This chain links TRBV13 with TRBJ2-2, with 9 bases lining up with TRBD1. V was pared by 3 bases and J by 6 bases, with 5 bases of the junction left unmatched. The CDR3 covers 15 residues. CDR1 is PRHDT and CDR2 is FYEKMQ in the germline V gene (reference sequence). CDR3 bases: TGTGCCAGCAGCTTCCCGACAGGGGGTGCCGGGGAGCTGTTTTTT. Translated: CASSFPTGGAGELFF.

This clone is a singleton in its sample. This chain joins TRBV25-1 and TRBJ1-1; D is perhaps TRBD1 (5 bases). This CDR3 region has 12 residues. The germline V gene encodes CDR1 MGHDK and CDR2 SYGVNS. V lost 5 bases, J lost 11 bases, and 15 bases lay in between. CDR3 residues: CASSRGNTRAFF. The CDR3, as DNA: TGTGCCAGCAGTAGGGGAAATACACGGGCTTTCTTT.

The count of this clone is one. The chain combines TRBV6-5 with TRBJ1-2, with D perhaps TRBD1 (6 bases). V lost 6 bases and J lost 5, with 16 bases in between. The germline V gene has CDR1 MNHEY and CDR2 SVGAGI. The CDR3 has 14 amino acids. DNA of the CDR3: TGTGCCAGCAGCCCCCGGACAGACCTTTATGGCTACACCTTC. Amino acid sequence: CASSPRTDLYGYTF.

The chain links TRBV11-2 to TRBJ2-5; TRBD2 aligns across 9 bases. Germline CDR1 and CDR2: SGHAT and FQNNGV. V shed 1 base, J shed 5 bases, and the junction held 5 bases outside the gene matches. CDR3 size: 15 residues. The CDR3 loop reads CASSLGLAGKETQYF. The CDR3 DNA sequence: TGTGCCAGCAGCTTAGGGCTAGCGGGAAAGGAGACCCAGTACTTC.

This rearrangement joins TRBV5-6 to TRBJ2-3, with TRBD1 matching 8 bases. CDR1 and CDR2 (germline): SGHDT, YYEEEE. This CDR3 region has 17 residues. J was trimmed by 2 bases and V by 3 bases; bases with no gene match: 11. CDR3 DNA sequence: TGTGCCAGCAGCTACGGACAGGGACCCCTTTTCACAGATACGCAGTATTTT. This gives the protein CASSYGQGPLFTDTQYF.

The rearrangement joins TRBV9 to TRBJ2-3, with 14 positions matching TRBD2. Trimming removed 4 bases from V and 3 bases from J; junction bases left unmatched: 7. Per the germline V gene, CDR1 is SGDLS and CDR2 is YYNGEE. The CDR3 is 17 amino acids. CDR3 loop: CASSSGGLAGGTDTQYF. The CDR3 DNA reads TGTGCCAGCAGCTCAGGAGGACTAGCGGGAGGAACAGATACGCAGTATTTT.

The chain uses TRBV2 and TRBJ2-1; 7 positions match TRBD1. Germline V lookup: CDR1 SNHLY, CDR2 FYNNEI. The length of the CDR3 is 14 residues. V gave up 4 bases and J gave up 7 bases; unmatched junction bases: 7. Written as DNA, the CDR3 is TGTGCCAGCAGTGTACGACAGGGTAGTAATGAGCAGTTCTTC. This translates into CASSVRQGSNEQFF.

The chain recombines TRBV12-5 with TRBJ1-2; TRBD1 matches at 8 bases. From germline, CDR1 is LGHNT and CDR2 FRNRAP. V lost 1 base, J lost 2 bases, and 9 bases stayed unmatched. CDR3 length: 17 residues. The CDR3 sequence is CASGLALRTGTNYGYTF. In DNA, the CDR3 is TGTGCTAGTGGTTTGGCTCTCAGGACAGGGACCAACTATGGCTACACCTTC.

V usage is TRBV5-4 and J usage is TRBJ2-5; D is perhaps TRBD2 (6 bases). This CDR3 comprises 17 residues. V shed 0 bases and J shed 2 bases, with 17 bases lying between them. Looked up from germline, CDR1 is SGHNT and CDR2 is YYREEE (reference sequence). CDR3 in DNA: TGTGCCAGCAGCTTGGTTGGTAGCGGAAGCCTACAAGAGACCCAGTACTTC. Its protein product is CASSLVGSGSLQETQYF.

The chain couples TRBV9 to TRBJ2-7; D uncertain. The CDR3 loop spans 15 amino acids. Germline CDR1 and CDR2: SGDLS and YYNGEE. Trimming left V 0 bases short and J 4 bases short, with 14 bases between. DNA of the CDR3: TGTGCCAGCAGCGTAGGAACGGAAACCTTATACGAGCAGTACTTC. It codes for CASSVGTETLYEQYF. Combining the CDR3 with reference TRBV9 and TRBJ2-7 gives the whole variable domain DSGVTQTPKHLITATGQRVTLRCSPRSGDLSVYWYQQSLDQGLQFLIQYYNGEERAKGNILERFSAQQFPDLHSELNLSSLELGDSALYFCASSVGTETLYEQYFGPGTRLTVT.

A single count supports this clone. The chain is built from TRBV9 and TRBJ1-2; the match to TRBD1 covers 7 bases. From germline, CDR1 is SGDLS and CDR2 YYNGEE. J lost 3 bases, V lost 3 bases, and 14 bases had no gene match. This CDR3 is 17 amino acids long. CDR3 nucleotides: TGTGCCAGCAGCGGTGGGGGAACGACAGGGCTAGACTATGGCTACACCTTC. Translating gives CASSGGGTTGLDYGYTF.

CDR3 in DNA: TGTGCCAGCTCACCAAACCAGGGGAGCAGTAGGAACACTGAAGCTTTCTTT. Its protein product is CASSPNQGSSRNTEAFF. The chain links TRBV18 to TRBJ1-1; D is perhaps TRBD1 (6 bases). Trimming shortened V by 2 bases and J by 1 base, and 17 bases separated the two germline ends. Germline V gene lookup returns CDR1 KGHSH and CDR2 LQKENI. This CDR3 contains 17 residues.

The CDR3 DNA follows: TGTGCCAGCAGCTTATCCGCGCTTCGGGAGACCCAGTACTTC. Protein: CASSLSALRETQYF. The V call is TRBV11-2, the J call TRBJ2-5; no firm D call. The CDR3 is 14 amino acids. With 2 bases removed from V and 5 bases from J, the gap between germline ends came to 12 bases. CDR1 and CDR2 from the germline V gene are SGHAT and FQNNGV.

CDR3 loop: CASSLVASGRVEQYF. In nucleotides, the CDR3 is TGTGCCAGCAGTTTAGTAGCTAGCGGGAGGGTCGAGCAGTACTTC. The chain has TRBV28 and TRBJ2-7; 12 nucleotides align to TRBD2. In germline, CDR1 is MDHEN, CDR2 SYDVKM. The CDR3 totals 15 residues. The trim removed 2 bases at V and 6 bases at J, leaving 5 bases unmatched.

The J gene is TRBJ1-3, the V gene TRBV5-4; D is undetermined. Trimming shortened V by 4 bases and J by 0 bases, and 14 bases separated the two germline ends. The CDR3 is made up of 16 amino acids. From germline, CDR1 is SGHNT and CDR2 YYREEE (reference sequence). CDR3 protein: CASSNQTGSSGNTIYF. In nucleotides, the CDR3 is TGTGCCAGCAGCAATCAGACGGGCAGCTCTGGAAACACCATATATTTT.

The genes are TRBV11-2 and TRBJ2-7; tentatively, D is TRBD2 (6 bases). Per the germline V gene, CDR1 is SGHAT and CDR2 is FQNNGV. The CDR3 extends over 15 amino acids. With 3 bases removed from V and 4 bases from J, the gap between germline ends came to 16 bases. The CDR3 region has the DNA TGTGCCAGCAGCTTGAGTCGGGACTCACTTTACGAGCAGTACTTC. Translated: CASSLSRDSLYEQYF. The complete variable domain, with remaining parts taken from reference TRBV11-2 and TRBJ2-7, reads EAGVAQSPRYKIIEKRQSVAFWCNPISGHATLYWYQQILGQGPKLLIQFQNNGVVDDSQLPKDRFSAERLKGVDSTLKIQPAKLEDSAVYLCASSLSRDSLYEQYFGPGTRLTVT.

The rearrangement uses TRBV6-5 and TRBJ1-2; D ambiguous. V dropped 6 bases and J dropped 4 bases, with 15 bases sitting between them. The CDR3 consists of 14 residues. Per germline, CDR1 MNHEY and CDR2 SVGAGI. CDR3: CASRTSGLFYGYTF. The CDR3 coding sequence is TGTGCCAGCAGAACCTCTGGACTCTTCTATGGCTACACCTTC.

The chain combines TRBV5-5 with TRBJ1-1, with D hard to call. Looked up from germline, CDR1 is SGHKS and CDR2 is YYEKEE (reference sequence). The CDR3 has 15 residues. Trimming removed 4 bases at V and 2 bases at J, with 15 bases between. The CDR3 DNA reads TGTGCCAGCAGCCAATTCCTCGGCCAAAACACTGAAGCTTTCTTT. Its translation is CASSQFLGQNTEAFF. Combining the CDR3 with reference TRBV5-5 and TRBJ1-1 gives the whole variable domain DAGVTQSPTHLIKTRGQQVTLRCSPISGHKSVSWYQQVLGQGPQFIFQYYEKEERGRGNFPDRFSARQFPNYSSELNVNALLLGDSALYLCASSQFLGQNTEAFFGQGTRLTVV.

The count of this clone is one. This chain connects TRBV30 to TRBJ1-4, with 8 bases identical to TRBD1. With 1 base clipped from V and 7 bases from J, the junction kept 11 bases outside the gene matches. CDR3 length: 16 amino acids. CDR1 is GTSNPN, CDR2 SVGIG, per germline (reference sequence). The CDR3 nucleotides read TGTGCCTGGAGTGCCTTCGTCCGGGACAGGACTGAAAAACTGTTTTTT. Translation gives CAWSAFVRDRTEKLFF.